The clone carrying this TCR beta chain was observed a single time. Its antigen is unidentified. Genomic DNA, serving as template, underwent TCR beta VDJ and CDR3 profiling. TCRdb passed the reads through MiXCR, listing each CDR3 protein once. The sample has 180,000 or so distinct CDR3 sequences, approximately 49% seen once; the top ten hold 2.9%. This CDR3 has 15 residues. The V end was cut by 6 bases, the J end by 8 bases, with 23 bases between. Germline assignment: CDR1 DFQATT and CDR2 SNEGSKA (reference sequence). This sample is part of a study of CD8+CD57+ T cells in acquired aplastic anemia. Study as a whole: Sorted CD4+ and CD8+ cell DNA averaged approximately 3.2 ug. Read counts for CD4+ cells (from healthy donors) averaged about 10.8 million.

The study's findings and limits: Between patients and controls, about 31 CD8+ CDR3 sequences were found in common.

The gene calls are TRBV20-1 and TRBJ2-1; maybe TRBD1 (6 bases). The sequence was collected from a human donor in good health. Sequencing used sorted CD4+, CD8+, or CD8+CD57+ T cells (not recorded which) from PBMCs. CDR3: CSAPDPGTPWDEQFF. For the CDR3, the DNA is TGCAGTGCCCCAGATCCCGGGACACCGTGGGATGAGCAGTTCTTC.